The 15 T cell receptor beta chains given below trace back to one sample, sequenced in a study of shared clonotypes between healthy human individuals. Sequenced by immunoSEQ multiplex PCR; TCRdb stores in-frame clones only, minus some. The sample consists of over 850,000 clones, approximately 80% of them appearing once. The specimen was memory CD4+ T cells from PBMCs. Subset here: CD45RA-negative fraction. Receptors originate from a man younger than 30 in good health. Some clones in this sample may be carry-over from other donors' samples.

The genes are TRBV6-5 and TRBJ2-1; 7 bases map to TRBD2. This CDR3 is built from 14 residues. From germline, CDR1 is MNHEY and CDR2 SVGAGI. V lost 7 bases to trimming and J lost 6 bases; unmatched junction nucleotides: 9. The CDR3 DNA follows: TGTGCCAGCAAGGGAGGGACCGGGAGCAATGAGCAGTTCTTC. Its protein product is CASKGGTGSNEQFF.

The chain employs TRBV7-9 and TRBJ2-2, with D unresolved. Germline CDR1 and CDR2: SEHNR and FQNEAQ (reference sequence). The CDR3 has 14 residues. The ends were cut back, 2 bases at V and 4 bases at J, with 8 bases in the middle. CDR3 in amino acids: CASSLNSATGELFF. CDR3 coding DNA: TGTGCCAGCAGCTTAAATTCGGCCACCGGGGAGCTGTTTTTT.

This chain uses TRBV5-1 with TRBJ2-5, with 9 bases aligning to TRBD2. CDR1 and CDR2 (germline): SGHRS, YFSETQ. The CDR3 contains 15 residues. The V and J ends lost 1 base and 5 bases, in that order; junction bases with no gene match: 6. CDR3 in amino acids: CASSLYSGSQETQYF. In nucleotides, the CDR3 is TGCGCCAGCAGCTTGTATAGCGGGAGCCAGGAGACCCAGTACTTC.

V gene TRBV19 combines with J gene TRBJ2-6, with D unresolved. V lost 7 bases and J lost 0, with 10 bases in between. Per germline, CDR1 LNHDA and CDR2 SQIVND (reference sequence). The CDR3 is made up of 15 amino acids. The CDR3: CASIPEPSGANVLTF. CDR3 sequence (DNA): TGTGCCAGTATCCCCGAGCCCTCTGGGGCCAACGTCCTGACTTTC.

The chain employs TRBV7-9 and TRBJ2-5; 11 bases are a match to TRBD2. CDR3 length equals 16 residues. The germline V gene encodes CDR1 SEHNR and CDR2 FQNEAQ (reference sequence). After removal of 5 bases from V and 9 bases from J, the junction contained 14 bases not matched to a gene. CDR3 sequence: CASSTPGLAVKAAQYF. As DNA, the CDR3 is TGTGCCAGCAGCACCCCGGGACTAGCGGTTAAGGCGGCCCAGTACTTC.

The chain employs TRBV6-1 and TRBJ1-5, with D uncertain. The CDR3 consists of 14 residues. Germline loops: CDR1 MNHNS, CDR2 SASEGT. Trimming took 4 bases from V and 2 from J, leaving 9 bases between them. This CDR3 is CASSVWGGNQPQHF. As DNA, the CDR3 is TGTGCCAGCAGTGTTTGGGGTGGCAATCAGCCCCAGCATTTT.

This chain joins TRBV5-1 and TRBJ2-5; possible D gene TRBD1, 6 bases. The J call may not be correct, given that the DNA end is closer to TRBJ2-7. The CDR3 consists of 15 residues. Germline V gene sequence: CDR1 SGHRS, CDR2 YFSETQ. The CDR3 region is CASSQTPDRTYEQYF. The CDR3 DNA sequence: TGCGCCAGCAGCCAAACCCCCGACAGGACCTACGAGCAGTACTTC.

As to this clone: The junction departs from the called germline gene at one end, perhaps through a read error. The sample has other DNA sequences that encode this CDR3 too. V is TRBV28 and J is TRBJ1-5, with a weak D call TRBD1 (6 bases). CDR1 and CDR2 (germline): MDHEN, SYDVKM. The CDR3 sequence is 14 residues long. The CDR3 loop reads CASSYGTGSEPQHF. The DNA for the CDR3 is TGTGCCAGCAGCTACGGAACAGGGAGCGAGCCCCAGCACTTT.

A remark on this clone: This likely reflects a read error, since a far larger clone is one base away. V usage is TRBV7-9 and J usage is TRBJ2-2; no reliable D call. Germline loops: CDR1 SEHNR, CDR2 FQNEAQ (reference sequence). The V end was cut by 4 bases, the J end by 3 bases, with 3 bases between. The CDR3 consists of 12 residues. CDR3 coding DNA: TGTGCCAGCAGCTATTACACCGGGGAGCTGTTTTTT. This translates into CASSYYTGELFF.

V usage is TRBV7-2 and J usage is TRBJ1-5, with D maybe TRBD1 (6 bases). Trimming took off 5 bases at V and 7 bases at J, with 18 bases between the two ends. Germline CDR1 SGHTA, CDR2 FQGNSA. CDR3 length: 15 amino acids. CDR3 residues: CASSLKSGVGQPQHF. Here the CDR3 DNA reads TGTGCCAGCAGCCTAAAATCAGGGGTCGGCCAGCCCCAGCATTTT.

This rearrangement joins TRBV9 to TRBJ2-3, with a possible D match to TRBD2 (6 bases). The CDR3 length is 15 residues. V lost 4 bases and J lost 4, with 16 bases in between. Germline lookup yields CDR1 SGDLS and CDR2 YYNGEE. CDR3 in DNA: TGTGCCAGCAGCCCGAGACTAGGCGATTCAGATACGCAGTATTTT. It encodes CASSPRLGDSDTQYF.

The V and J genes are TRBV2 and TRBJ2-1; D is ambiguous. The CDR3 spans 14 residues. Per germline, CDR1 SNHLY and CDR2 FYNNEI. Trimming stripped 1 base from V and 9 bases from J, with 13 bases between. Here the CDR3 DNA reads TGTGCCAGCAGTGAAGGGGCAGGATACGGTGAGCAGTTCTTC. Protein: CASSEGAGYGEQFF. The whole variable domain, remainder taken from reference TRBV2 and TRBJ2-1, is EPEVTQTPSHQVTQMGQEVILRCVPISNHLYFYWYRQILGQKVEFLVSFYNNEISEKSEIFDDQFSVERPDGSNFTLKIRSTKLEDSAMYFCASSEGAGYGEQFFGPGTRLTVL.

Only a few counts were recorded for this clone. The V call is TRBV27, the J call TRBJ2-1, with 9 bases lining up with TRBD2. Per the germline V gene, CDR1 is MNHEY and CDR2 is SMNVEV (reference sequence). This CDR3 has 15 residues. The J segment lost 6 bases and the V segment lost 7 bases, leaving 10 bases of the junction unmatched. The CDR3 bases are TGTGCCAGCACCCCACTAGCGGGCGGGGGCAATGAGCAGTTCTTC. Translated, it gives CASTPLAGGGNEQFF.

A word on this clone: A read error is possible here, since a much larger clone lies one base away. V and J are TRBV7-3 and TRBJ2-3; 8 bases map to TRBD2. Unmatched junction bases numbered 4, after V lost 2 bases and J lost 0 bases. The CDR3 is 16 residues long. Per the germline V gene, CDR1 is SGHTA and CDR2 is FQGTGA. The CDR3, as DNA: TGTGCCAGCAGCTTACAGGCTAGCGGGAGCACAGATACGCAGTATTTT. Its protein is CASSLQASGSTDTQYF.

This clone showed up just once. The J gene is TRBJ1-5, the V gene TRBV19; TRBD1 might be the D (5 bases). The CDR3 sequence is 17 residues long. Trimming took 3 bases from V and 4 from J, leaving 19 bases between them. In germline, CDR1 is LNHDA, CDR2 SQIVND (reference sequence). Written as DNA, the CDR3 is TGTGCCAGTAGTATTGGGCCCCTCGGGGGGGGGAATCAGCCCCAGCATTTT. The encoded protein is CASSIGPLGGGNQPQHF. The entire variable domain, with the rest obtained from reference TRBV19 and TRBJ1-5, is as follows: DGGITQSPKYLFRKEGQNVTLSCEQNLNHDAMYWYRQDPGQGLRLIYYSQIVNDFQKGDIAEGYSVSREKKESFPLTVTSAQKNPTAFYLCASSIGPLGGGNQPQHFGDGTRLSIL.